This is a list of T cell receptor beta chains from one sample in a study of early T cells in non-severe SARS-CoV-2 infection. TCRdb re-called the 5' RACE reads with MiXCR, one entry per CDR3 protein. The sample consists of 43,000 or so distinct CDR3 sequences, 4% of them appearing once. The specimen was whole blood. These receptors all come from an adult who was a healthcare worker with PCR-confirmed SARS-CoV-2 infection or an uninfected control (not recorded which). CDR3s include the opening cysteine and the closing phenylalanine or tryptophan. The D gene is left open where the match is weak. Clone size, where shown, is once, few, many, or a class for clones that have expanded.

>TRBJ2-5|TRBV9|.|many
TGTGCCAGCAGCGTAGAAGATTTCTCGGAGACCCAGTACTTC
CASSVEDFSETQYF
>TRBJ2-7|TRBV18|TRBD1|many
TGTGCCAGCTCACCCCCGGGACAGGGGCACTCCTACGAGCAGTACTTC
CASSPPGQGHSYEQYF
>TRBJ2-3|TRBV11-3|.|many
TGTGCCAGCAGCCCTGACCTCCCAGATACGCAGTATTTT
CASSPDLPDTQYF
>TRBJ2-1|TRBV7-6|.|many
TGTGCCAGCAGCTCCCTTCCGGGAAACTACAATGAGCAGTTCTTC
CASSSLPGNYNEQFF
>TRBJ1-3|TRBV6-5|.|many
TGTGCCAGCAGTCTTCAGGGAGTACCTGGAAACACCATATATTTT
CASSLQGVPGNTIYF
>TRBJ1-1|TRBV2|.|many
TGTGCCAGCAGATACGGACGCTACTCGGCTTTCTTT
CASRYGRYSAFF
>TRBJ2-2|TRBV4-2|.|many
TGTGCCAGCAGCCAAGATTGGATGCCGCAGATGACGAACACCGGGGAGCTGTTTTTT
CASSQDWMPQMTNTGELFF
>TRBJ2-1|TRBV7-9|TRBD2|many
TGTGCCAGCAGCTCCTACGGGACTAGCGGGAAGGGTGAGCAGTTCTTC
CASSSYGTSGKGEQFF
>TRBJ2-6|TRBV7-7|.|many
TGTGCTAGCAGCGCAGGGACTGGGGCCAACGTCCTGACTTTC
CASSAGTGANVLTF
>TRBJ2-1|TRBV11-3|TRBD2|many
TGTGCCAGCAGCTTAGGGCGGGAGTCCCCCGAGCAGTTCTTC
CASSLGRESPEQFF
>TRBJ1-1|TRBV12-3/TRBV12-4|.|.
TGTGCCAGCAGTCGACTGATGCCGTATGAAGCTTTCTTT
CASSRLMPYEAFF
>TRBJ2-1|TRBV10-3|.|many
TGTGCCATCAGTACGGACCACTCCTACAATGAGCAGTTCTTC
CAISTDHSYNEQFF
>TRBJ2-5|TRBV29-1|.|many
TGCAGCGCGGGTTGGCGGCAGAACCAAGAGACCCAGTACTTC
CSAGWRQNQETQYF
>TRBJ1-6|TRBV11-2|.|many
TGTGCCAGCAGCCAAGGGACACGTGGGAATTCACCCCTCCACTTT
CASSQGTRGNSPLHF
>TRBJ2-2|TRBV30|.|many
TGTGCCTGGAGTGTGAGGCAGTCGGACACCGGGGAGCTGTTTTTT
CAWSVRQSDTGELFF
>TRBJ2-7|TRBV11-2|.|many
TGTGCCAGCAGCTTAAGCGGGTTCTCCTACGAGCAGTACTTC
CASSLSGFSYEQYF
>TRBJ2-3|TRBV27|.|many
TGTGCCAGCAGTTCCAATCTCTGGACAGATACGCAGTATTTT
CASSSNLWTDTQYF
>TRBJ1-6|TRBV7-6|.|many
TGTGCCAGCAGCCCTAGCAATTCACCCCTCCACTTT
CASSPSNSPLHF
>TRBJ1-1|TRBV11-2|TRBD1|many
TGTGCCAGCAGCTTAGGACAGGGGACGGGCTCGTGGGCTTTCTTT
CASSLGQGTGSWAFF
>TRBJ1-6|TRBV5-4|.|many
TGTGCCAGCAGCTTGGAAAGGACGGGCGGAAATTCACCCCTCCACTTT
CASSLERTGGNSPLHF
>TRBJ2-7|TRBV18|TRBD2|few
TGTGCCAGCTCACCACCGGGACTAATTTTCCACGAGCAGTACTTC
CASSPPGLIFHEQYF
>TRBJ2-7|TRBV7-9|.|many
TGTGCCAGCAGCCCTCGGACAGTAGCCTACGAGCAGTACTTC
CASSPRTVAYEQYF
>TRBJ2-3|TRBV6-2/TRBV6-3|.|many
TGTGCCAGCAGTTACTCGGCGGAGTCTAGCACAGATACGCAGTATTTT
CASSYSAESSTDTQYF
>TRBJ1-2|TRBV3-1|.|many
TGTGCCAGCAGCCAAGATACTCATGGCTACACCTTC
CASSQDTHGYTF
>TRBJ1-1|TRBV11-3|.|many
TGTGCCAGCAGCTTAACAGGGCTCAACACTGAAGCTTTCTTT
CASSLTGLNTEAFF
>TRBJ1-1|TRBV5-1|.|few
TGCGCCAGCAGCTTGGACAGTTCTAACACTGAAGCTTTCTTT
CASSLDSSNTEAFF